This TCR beta chain was obtained from a study of CD8 T cells in Susac syndrome. Notes on the study in general: Where Susac syndrome CD4+ T cell repertoires were concerned, no clonal expansion was evident.

Regarding this clonotype: Its target is not known.

The CDR3 totals 13 residues. Germline V CDR1 and CDR2: SGHDN, FVKESK. The germline V and J ends were trimmed by 0 bases and 9 bases, with 6 bases remaining between them. Reverse transcription of roughly 0.5 to 1 ug RNA was carried out with random hexamers. It was immunoSEQ multiplex PCR that amplified TCR beta CDR3 across 54 Vbeta and 13 Jbeta. One entry per CDR3 protein, called by TCRdb with MiXCR from the immunoSEQ multiplex PCR reads. The sample shows about 190,000 distinct CDR3 sequences, more than 90% of them seen only once. This chain joins TRBV14 and TRBJ1-6; D is uncertain. The origin of this receptor is a human donor with Susac syndrome. Sequenced input: CD4+ T cells from PBMCs. For the CDR3, the DNA is TGTGCCAGCAGCCAAGATCTAGGTTCACCCCTCCACTTT. Protein sequence: CASSQDLGSPLHF.